Reported below is one TCR beta chain. This sample is part of a study of blood T cell repertoires in COVID-19. In the original analysis: From reference gene primer amplification, estimates of nucleated cell counts were derived. This table comes from immunoSEQ multiplex PCR, and its TCRdb copy is limited to in-frame clones, with some not included. V, J and clone size are those of that table, while D and trimming were read from the DNA. The data show some 390,000 clones, 70% to 90% seen once. In germline, CDR1 is LNHDA, CDR2 SQIVND (reference sequence). The CDR3 loop spans 15 amino acids. The J segment lost 0 bases and the V segment lost 7 bases, leaving 7 bases of the junction unmatched.

The chain is built from TRBV19 and TRBJ2-3; TRBD2 matches 7 bases. The source material was peripheral blood. The receptor was derived from a human donor in a cohort sampled during active COVID-19. CDR3 DNA: TGTGCCAGTAAGAACTGGCGGGAGAGCACAGATACGCAGTATTTT. Amino acid sequence: CASKNWRESTDTQYF.